These 29 T cell receptor beta chains were all obtained from the same sample, sequenced in a study of blood T cells in healthy people across ages. Alongside a J-beta primer mix, a sample-barcoded 5' primer served in a second PCR lasting about 7 to 12 cycles. TCRdb re-called the 5' RACE reads with MiXCR, one entry per CDR3 protein. Of roughly 1,500,000 distinct CDR3 sequences listed, 40% to 50% are singletons. Sequenced material: blood. The receptor source for this set is a young woman in good health.

The J gene is TRBJ2-3, the V gene TRBV20-1, with TRBD2 identical over 15 bases. The CDR3 is 16 residues long. V trimming: 2 bases; J trimming: 3 bases; junction bases outside the gene matches: 3. Germline V gene sequence: CDR1 DFQATT, CDR2 SNEGSKA (reference sequence). DNA for the CDR3: TGCAGTGCTAGACGGACTAGCGGGGGGGTAACAGATACGCAGTATTTT. Translation gives CSARRTSGGVTDTQYF.

The chain recombines TRBV10-3 with TRBJ1-2; no definite D call. Germline CDR1 ENHRY, CDR2 SYGVKD. V was shortened by 6 bases and J by 8 bases, with 13 bases between the two germline ends. The CDR3 has 12 amino acids. Here the CDR3 reads CAISAEEGGYTF. The CDR3 DNA is TGTGCCATCAGCGCGGAGGAAGGAGGCTACACCTTC.

J is TRBJ2-1 and V is TRBV14; D is possibly TRBD2 (6 bases). V was shortened by 3 bases and J by 7 bases, with 13 bases between the two germline ends. The CDR3 contains 14 residues. Germline-derived CDR1 and CDR2 are SGHDN and FVKESK. In DNA, the CDR3 is TGTGCCAGCAGCCACTACCGGGACTCAAATGAGCAGTTCTTC. Protein sequence: CASSHYRDSNEQFF.

This clonotype was seen ten or more times. The chain employs TRBV29-1 and TRBJ2-7; a weak D match, TRBD2 (6 bases). Germline-derived CDR1 and CDR2 are SQVTM and ANQGSEA. The V end lost 1 base, the J end lost 0 bases, and 13 bases lay between the germline ends. This CDR3 contains 15 residues. The CDR3 region is CSVEALAGSSYEQYF. In DNA, the CDR3 is TGCAGCGTTGAAGCTCTGGCGGGAAGCTCCTACGAGCAGTACTTC.

The V call is TRBV10-2, the J call TRBJ2-1; the match to TRBD2 covers 7 bases. The CDR3 covers 13 residues. V gave up 3 bases and J gave up 10 bases; unmatched junction bases: 6. CDR1 and CDR2 from the germline V gene are WSHSY and SAAADI. Here the CDR3 DNA reads TGCGCCAGCAGTGATTGGGCGGGGGAAGAGCAGTTCTTC. Translated, it gives CASSDWAGEEQFF.

This chain uses TRBV20-1 with TRBJ1-5, with D perhaps TRBD1 (5 bases). The germline V gene has CDR1 DFQATT and CDR2 SNEGSKA (reference sequence). CDR3 size: 13 residues. Trimming cost V 5 bases and J 1 base, with 9 bases left between them. The DNA of the CDR3 is TGCAGTGCTGTAGGGACGAGCAATCAGCCCCAGCATTTT. It specifies CSAVGTSNQPQHF.

V gene TRBV11-1 combines with J gene TRBJ2-3; D is unresolved. Trimming shortened V by 0 bases and J by 6 bases, and 10 bases separated the two germline ends. CDR3 size: 14 residues. Germline V gene sequence: CDR1 SGHAT, CDR2 FQDESV (reference sequence). The CDR3 nucleotides are TGTGCCAGCAGCTTAGCGAGTGTGTTTGATACGCAGTATTTT. This codes for CASSLASVFDTQYF.

A few counts support this clonotype. The chain couples TRBV7-9 to TRBJ2-5, with TRBD2 matching 7 bases. This CDR3 is built from 16 residues. Germline trimming cut 1 base from V and 3 bases from J; bases unmatched to any gene: 8. The germline gives CDR1 SEHNR, CDR2 FQNEAQ (reference sequence). The CDR3: CASSLVRGRDEETQYF. In DNA, the CDR3 is TGTGCCAGCAGCTTAGTACGAGGGAGGGATGAAGAGACCCAGTACTTC.

This chain's CDR3 is CSARPAGSTTQYF. The CDR3 nucleotides are TGCAGTGCTAGACCAGCGGGATCGACTACGCAGTATTTT. The chain employs TRBV20-1 and TRBJ2-3; 7 bases map to TRBD2. V dropped 2 bases and J dropped 8; count of bases not matched to a gene: 7. Germline CDR1 DFQATT, CDR2 SNEGSKA (reference sequence). The CDR3 is 13 amino acids.

The V call is TRBV20-1, the J call TRBJ2-4; 9 positions agree with TRBD2. TRBJ2-7 explains the end of the DNA better; the J call may be wrong. CDR3 length: 14 residues. Germline V gives CDR1 DFQATT, CDR2 SNEGSKA (reference sequence). In DNA form, the CDR3 reads TGCAGTGCTAGAGATATAGCGGGGGTCTACGAGCAGTACTTC. It codes for CSARDIAGVYEQYF.

In this sample, this clonotype turned up once. V and J are TRBV11-2 and TRBJ2-2, with D possibly TRBD1 on 6 matching bases. With 2 bases removed from V and 15 bases from J, the gap between germline ends came to 13 bases. The V gene's germline CDR1 is SGHAT and CDR2 FQNNGV. The CDR3 runs 12 residues. The chain's CDR3 is CASSLIQGVMFF. CDR3 DNA sequence: TGTGCCAGCAGCTTAATACAGGGTGTGATGTTTTTT.

The chain carries TRBV5-1 and TRBJ2-5, with D tentatively TRBD2 (5 bases). The germline gives CDR1 SGHRS, CDR2 YFSETQ. V dropped 3 bases and J dropped 5 bases, with 23 bases sitting between them. This CDR3 region has 17 residues. The CDR3 sequence: CASSYTPDQSRGETQYF. The CDR3 DNA sequence: TGCGCCAGCAGCTATACACCGGACCAGTCCCGAGGGGAGACCCAGTACTTC.

The V call is TRBV6-5, the J call TRBJ2-4; D possibly matches TRBD1 or TRBD2 (5 bases each). The tail of the sequence fits TRBJ2-7 better, so the J call may be wrong. Germline loops: CDR1 MNHEY, CDR2 SVGAGI. The CDR3 runs 14 residues. CDR3 residues: CASSYGTKNYEQYF. The DNA for the CDR3 is TGTGCCAGCAGTTACGGGACGAAGAACTACGAGCAGTACTTC.

This clonotype appeared a single time. The genes are TRBV28 and TRBJ1-1; D is perhaps TRBD1 (5 bases). Trimming removed 8 bases from V and 3 bases from J, with 13 bases in between. Germline loops: CDR1 MDHEN, CDR2 SYDVKM. The CDR3 length is 13 residues. The DNA for the CDR3 is TGTGCCAGCCGCACCTGGGGGTACACTGAAGCTTTCTTT. Protein: CASRTWGYTEAFF.

This clonotype occurred a few times. The rearrangement links TRBV21-1 to TRBJ2-7. TRBV21-1 has pseudogene status. This CDR3 is 15 amino acids long. CDR3 amino acids: CASSNWIPRLHEQYF. Written as DNA, the CDR3 is TGTGCCAGCAGCAACTGGATTCCCAGGCTCCACGAGCAGTACTTC.

This clonotype has a handful of counts. The genes are TRBV2 and TRBJ2-3; D possibly corresponds to TRBD2 (7 bases). Trimming removed 3 bases at V and 2 bases at J, with 12 bases between. This CDR3 contains 15 residues. Germline loops: CDR1 SNHLY, CDR2 FYNNEI. The CDR3 DNA follows: TGTGCCAGCAGTGAGGTTGCGGGGGCCACAGATACGCAGTATTTT. Its protein is CASSEVAGATDTQYF.

V and J are TRBV28 and TRBJ1-2; 12 bases agree with TRBD1. The junction had 7 bases not matched to a gene; V was cut back by 7 bases and J by 7 bases. This CDR3 comprises 14 residues. Germline V lookup: CDR1 MDHEN, CDR2 SYDVKM. The CDR3 DNA is TGTGCCAGCACCCTGGGACAGGGGGCTTCTGGCTACACCTTC. It codes for CASTLGQGASGYTF.

Only a few counts were recorded for this clonotype. The chain has TRBV12-3 or TRBV12-4 and TRBJ2-1, with TRBD1 as a possible D gene (6 bases). V lost 10 bases and J 4 bases, leaving 8 bases between the germline ends. CDR3 size: 11 residues. DNA of the CDR3: TGTGCCACCCAGGGGTACAATGAGCAGTTCTTC. Amino acid sequence: CATQGYNEQFF.

The chain carries TRBV6-2 or TRBV6-3 and TRBJ2-7, with 8 bases aligning to TRBD2. V dropped 2 bases and J dropped 1; count of bases not matched to a gene: 7. This CDR3 has 16 amino acids. The germline V gene encodes CDR1 MNHEY and CDR2 SVGEGT. The CDR3 DNA sequence: TGTGCCAGCAGTTACAGTCTGGGACTAGAGTCCTACGAGCAGTACTTC. Residues: CASSYSLGLESYEQYF.

Only a few counts were recorded for this clonotype. The chain has TRBV7-2 and TRBJ2-7; tentative D call: TRBD1 (7 bases). CDR3 size: 17 residues. Trimming cost V 1 base and J 4 bases, with 20 bases left between them. Germline values: CDR1 SGHTA, CDR2 FQGNSA. In DNA form, the CDR3 reads TGTGCCAGCAGCTTAGAAGGCGCAGGGGGGAGAGGGTACGAGCAGTACTTC. Protein product: CASSLEGAGGRGYEQYF.

The chain is built from TRBV5-6 and TRBJ2-5; D unresolved. The J call may be mistaken, given a closer DNA end match to TRBJ2-7. This CDR3 region has 14 residues. Germline V gene sequence: CDR1 SGHDT, CDR2 YYEEEE. DNA for the CDR3: TGTGCCAGCAGCTTGGCAGGACCCGAATACGAGCAGTACTTC. It codes for CASSLAGPEYEQYF.

This clonotype occurred a few times. This sequence joins TRBV4-1 and TRBJ1-2, with D tentatively TRBD1 (6 bases). Germline loops: CDR1 MGHRA, CDR2 YSYEKL. Trimming left V 0 bases short and J 0 bases short, with 11 bases between. The CDR3 runs 16 residues. Here the CDR3 reads CASSQEGGTTNYGYTF. The CDR3 DNA reads TGCGCCAGCAGCCAAGAAGGGGGGACCACTAACTATGGCTACACCTTC.

The chain recombines TRBV28 with TRBJ2-3; TRBD2 matches at 7 bases. CDR1 is MDHEN, CDR2 SYDVKM, per germline. This CDR3 has 16 amino acids. V lost 8 bases to trimming and J lost 4 bases; unmatched junction nucleotides: 15. The DNA for the CDR3 is TGTGCCAGCCACTCTTCTGGGGGGGGAACCGCAGATACGCAGTATTTT. It specifies CASHSSGGGTADTQYF.

The CDR3 spells CSASVAGGLFF. CDR3 DNA sequence: TGCAGTGCTAGTGTGGCGGGGGGGCTGTTCTTC. The chain uses TRBV20-1 and TRBJ2-1; 9 nucleotides agree with TRBD2. The germline gives CDR1 DFQATT, CDR2 SNEGSKA (reference sequence). This CDR3 contains 11 residues. Losses at the gene ends were 3 bases for V and 15 bases for J; bases not matched to a gene: 6.

This clonotype was counted a single time. V is TRBV29-1 and J is TRBJ1-5; D uncertain. Looked up from germline, CDR1 is SQVTM and CDR2 is ANQGSEA. The CDR3 extends over 15 amino acids. Trimming stripped 4 bases from V and 3 bases from J, with 16 bases between. The DNA for the CDR3 is TGCAGCGTTGTTGCGGGTGGAGGACTCAATCAGCCCCAGCATTTT. It translates to CSVVAGGGLNQPQHF.

The table lists this clonotype with a few counts. V gene TRBV25-1 combines with J gene TRBJ2-5; no definite D call. The V gene lost 0 bases and the J gene lost 5 bases, with 7 bases spanning the gap. Germline values: CDR1 MGHDK, CDR2 SYGVNS. The CDR3 is 13 residues long. CDR3 nucleotides: TGTGCCAGCAGTGAATATTCTCTGGAGACCCAGTACTTC. It translates to CASSEYSLETQYF.

The chain joins TRBV28 to TRBJ2-7; D possibly corresponds to TRBD2 (7 bases). Germline CDR1 MDHEN, CDR2 SYDVKM. The CDR3 is 14 amino acids. Trimming removed 5 bases from V and 2 bases from J, with 13 bases in between. The CDR3: CASSPGGPTYEQYF. Written as DNA, the CDR3 is TGTGCCAGCAGTCCGGGGGGCCCCACCTACGAGCAGTACTTC.

The rearrangement uses TRBV6-5 and TRBJ2-5; TRBD1 might be the D (6 bases). The CDR3 loop spans 13 amino acids. CDR1 and CDR2 from the germline V gene are MNHEY and SVGAGI. The germline V and J ends were trimmed by 6 bases and 5 bases, with 13 bases remaining between them. The CDR3, as DNA: TGTGCCAGCAGAAGACAGGTGATCGAGACCCAGTACTTC. As protein: CASRRQVIETQYF.

This clonotype has more than one count but fewer than ten. V gene TRBV29-1 combines with J gene TRBJ2-3; 10 positions agree with TRBD2. J gave up 5 bases and V 8 bases, and 10 bases lay outside the gene matches. The CDR3 has 14 amino acids. CDR1 SQVTM and CDR2 ANQGSEA come from the germline V gene. CDR3 amino acids: CSFRTSGKGDTQYF. The CDR3 DNA is TGCAGCTTCAGGACTAGCGGTAAAGGAGATACGCAGTATTTT.